The 16 T cell receptor beta chains given below trace back to one sample, sequenced in a study of blood T cell repertoires in COVID-19. Here immunoSEQ multiplex PCR was the method, and the copy in TCRdb shows in-frame clones only, minus some. The top ten clones hold about 18% of a sample with a few hundred thousand clones, around 90% of them seen once. The sample taken for sequencing was PBMCs or T cells enriched from blood (not recorded which). These receptors came from a young woman who had recovered from COVID-19.

J is TRBJ2-3 and V is TRBV3-1 (or the pseudogene TRBV3-2); 10 bases fit TRBD2. In germline, CDR1 is LGHDT, CDR2 YNNKEL (reference sequence). CDR3 size: 14 residues. V trimming: 7 bases; J trimming: 1 base; junction bases outside the gene matches: 2. The CDR3 DNA follows: TGTGCCAGCACCCTAGCGGGGGGCACAGATACGCAGTATTTT. Translation gives CASTLAGGTDTQYF.

This chain links TRBV27 with TRBJ2-4, with TRBD2 matching over 11 bases. The V and J ends lost 5 bases and 7 bases, in that order; junction bases with no gene match: 4. CDR3 length: 14 amino acids. Germline V CDR1 and CDR2: MNHEY, SMNVEV (reference sequence). This CDR3 reads CASSPLAGVNIQYF. Here the CDR3 DNA reads TGTGCCAGCAGTCCACTAGCGGGAGTGAACATTCAGTACTTC.

This chain links TRBV7-8 with TRBJ2-5; maybe TRBD2 (6 bases). CDR1 is SGHVS, CDR2 FQNEAQ, per germline. The CDR3 sequence is 13 residues long. Trimming left V 9 bases short and J 5 bases short, with 16 bases between. The CDR3 DNA reads TGTGCCAGTAGCACTAGCAGGCGGGAGACCCAGTACTTC. Encoded protein: CASSTSRRETQYF.

This clone was seen only a few times. Other nucleotide sequences from this sample produce the same CDR3. The chain links TRBV28 to TRBJ1-1, with 9 bases that match TRBD1. The ends lost 2 bases at V and 1 base at J; junction bases unmatched: 2. CDR3 length equals 15 residues. Per the germline V gene, CDR1 is MDHEN and CDR2 is SYDVKM. The DNA of the CDR3 is TGTGCCAGCAGTTTAGGGGACAGGGCGAACACTGAAGCTTTCTTT. It codes for CASSLGDRANTEAFF.

The rearrangement links TRBV2 to TRBJ1-3, with D possibly TRBD1 on 6 matching bases. The CDR3 is made up of 14 amino acids. With 3 bases removed from V and 2 bases from J, the gap between germline ends came to 8 bases. Per germline, CDR1 SNHLY and CDR2 FYNNEI. The CDR3 bases are TGTGCCAGCAGTGATTCAGGGGCTGGAAACACCATATATTTT. It is translated as CASSDSGAGNTIYF. Supplemented by reference TRBV2 and TRBJ1-3, the full variable domain reads EPEVTQTPSHQVTQMGQEVILRCVPISNHLYFYWYRQILGQKVEFLVSFYNNEISEKSEIFDDQFSVERPDGSNFTLKIRSTKLEDSAMYFCASSDSGAGNTIYFGEGSWLTVV.

The rearrangement uses TRBV28 and TRBJ2-3; 8 nucleotides match TRBD2. Germline assignment: CDR1 MDHEN and CDR2 SYDVKM. V lost 6 bases to trimming and J lost 14 bases; unmatched junction nucleotides: 22. The CDR3 is 16 amino acids. The chain's CDR3 is CASSLLAAGVLGYGYF. CDR3 nucleotide sequence: TGTGCCAGCAGCCTTCTCGCAGCGGGAGTTTTAGGATATGGGTATTTT.

The J gene is TRBJ2-1, the V gene TRBV28; 7 bases line up with TRBD2. Germline CDR1 reads MDHEN; CDR2 reads SYDVKM. The CDR3 extends over 14 amino acids. V was clipped by 2 bases and J by 9 bases; unmatched bases: 7. The chain's CDR3 is CASSLAGEIAEQFF. In DNA form, the CDR3 reads TGTGCCAGCAGTTTAGCGGGAGAAATAGCTGAGCAGTTCTTC.

The chain links TRBV4-1 to TRBJ1-6; D perhaps matches TRBD1 (5 bases). Germline CDR1 is MGHRA and CDR2 is YSYEKL. This CDR3 is built from 16 residues. V dropped 1 base and J dropped 9 bases, with 16 bases sitting between them. Here the CDR3 reads CASSQGAGLVISPLHF. In nucleotides, the CDR3 is TGCGCCAGCAGCCAAGGTGCAGGGTTGGTAATTTCACCCCTCCACTTT.

The genes are TRBV5-1 and TRBJ2-5, with 15 bases lining up with TRBD2. Germline V gives CDR1 SGHRS, CDR2 YFSETQ. The CDR3 covers 16 residues. V shed 3 bases and J 4 bases; nucleotides not matched to a gene: 4. The CDR3 spells CASSWRTSGGVETQYF. The CDR3 bases are TGCGCCAGCAGCTGGAGGACTAGCGGGGGGGTAGAGACCCAGTACTTC.

The J gene is TRBJ2-2, the V gene TRBV7-3; TRBD1 agrees at 9 bases. Germline CDR1 and CDR2: SGHTA and FQGTGA. V dropped 1 base and J dropped 1; count of bases not matched to a gene: 7. The CDR3 is 18 residues long. CDR3 residues: CASSLKPRQGVNTGELFF. The CDR3 DNA reads TGTGCCAGCAGCTTAAAACCCCGACAGGGGGTGAACACCGGGGAGCTGTTTTTT.

The chain carries TRBV27 and TRBJ2-7; 7 positions agree with TRBD2. V trimming: 2 bases; J trimming: 4 bases; junction bases outside the gene matches: 5. This CDR3 is 14 amino acids long. Germline CDR1 and CDR2: MNHEY and SMNVEV (reference sequence). The CDR3 region is CASSLSRLAYEQYF. DNA of the CDR3: TGTGCCAGCAGTTTAAGTAGACTAGCTTACGAGCAGTACTTC.

V usage is TRBV9 and J usage is TRBJ2-5, with a weak D call TRBD2 (5 bases). The CDR3 length is 14 residues. Looked up from germline, CDR1 is SGDLS and CDR2 is YYNGEE. Trimming took 4 bases from V and 2 from J, leaving 12 bases between them. Written as DNA, the CDR3 is TGTGCCAGCAGCCTGAGGAGCGGACAAGAGACCCAGTACTTC. It yields the protein CASSLRSGQETQYF.

This chain connects TRBV27 to TRBJ1-5; possibly TRBD1 for D (5 bases). Germline V lookup: CDR1 MNHEY, CDR2 SMNVEV (reference sequence). The CDR3 runs to 15 residues. Trimming left V 5 bases short and J 3 bases short, with 14 bases between. This CDR3 reads CASSVGGWDNQPQHF. The CDR3 DNA is TGTGCCAGCAGTGTGGGGGGTTGGGACAATCAGCCCCAGCATTTT.

The V gene is TRBV9, the J gene TRBJ1-2, with D perhaps matching TRBD1 (6 bases). The CDR3 spans 13 residues. CDR1 and CDR2 from the germline V gene are SGDLS and YYNGEE. Trimming stripped 4 bases from V and 3 bases from J, with 10 bases between. The CDR3 region is CASSTRQDYGYTF. CDR3 bases: TGTGCCAGCAGCACCCGACAGGACTATGGCTACACCTTC.

The chain employs TRBV7-2 and TRBJ1-5; D might be TRBD1 (5 bases). The V gene lost 7 bases and the J gene lost 1 base, with 14 bases spanning the gap. Germline V lookup: CDR1 SGHTA, CDR2 FQGNSA. The CDR3 runs to 15 residues. The CDR3 loop reads CASNPVGGSNQPQHF. CDR3 DNA sequence: TGTGCCAGCAACCCGGTGGGGGGAAGCAATCAGCCCCAGCATTTT.

The chain employs TRBV6-5 and TRBJ1-5; D unclear. V was clipped by 7 bases and J by 3 bases, with 13 bases between them. The CDR3 sequence is 14 residues long. The germline CDR1 and CDR2 sequences are MNHEY and SVGAGI. DNA of the CDR3: TGTGCCAGCAATGGAGGACCGGCCAATCAGCCCCAGCATTTT. Amino acids: CASNGGPANQPQHF.